The source of this TCR beta chain is a study of shared clonotypes between healthy human individuals. Measured with immunoSEQ multiplex PCR; TCRdb has only the in-frame clones, and not every one. This table holds about 2,200,000 clones, approximately 94% found once. CD45RO negativity and positive selection for CCR7 defined naive CD8 cells, a population that excluded terminally differentiated effector memory CD45RA+ cells. Recent acute infections and vaccinations were absent in the healthy HIV-negative adult donors. Caucasian adults residing in Nashville, Tennessee made up all the donors. With regard to this clone: The antigen is unknown.

Findings and limits, study-wide: The naive CD4 repertoires of a handful of donors were compared, and approximately 5% of clonotypes were shared.

Germline lookup yields CDR1 SGDLS and CDR2 YYNGEE. The CDR3 consists of 15 residues. Trimming at V came to 3 bases and at J to 0 bases, leaving 4 bases not matched to a gene. The receptor was derived from a young man in good health. Some clones in this sample may be carry-over from other donors' samples. This chain links TRBV9 with TRBJ2-5; 8 nucleotides agree with TRBD2. Material: naive CD8+ T cells from PBMCs. The CDR3: CASSGSGAHQETQYF. The CDR3 nucleotides read TGTGCCAGCAGCGGTAGCGGGGCCCACCAAGAGACCCAGTACTTC.